The 15 T cell receptor beta chains below all came from one sample that was sequenced in a study of T cells in Graves' hyperthyroidism and ophthalmopathy. Regions amplified from RNA transcripts were the TCR beta CDR3 regions. Initially, a first-round RT-PCR of the TCR CDR3 employed the HTBI primer set. Using its own MiXCR run on the multiplex PCR reads, TCRdb lists one record per CDR3 protein. The sample yields 330,000 or so distinct CDR3 sequences, over 15% seen once. The sample was blood. The receptors here all came from a woman in her thirties or forties with Graves' ophthalmopathy.

CDR3 DNA sequence: TGTGCCAGCTCACTTATGCCCGGACAGGGGGCTCGGACTGAAGCTTTCTTT. It specifies CASSLMPGQGARTEAFF. The V gene is TRBV18, the J gene TRBJ1-1; 11 bases align to TRBD1. Per germline, CDR1 KGHSH and CDR2 LQKENI. This CDR3 has 17 amino acids. V lost 4 bases, J lost 5 bases, and 12 bases stayed unmatched.

This clonotype has ten or more counts. This sequence joins TRBV28 and TRBJ1-1, with a possible D match to TRBD1 (6 bases). CDR3 length equals 17 residues. Germline V CDR1 and CDR2: MDHEN, SYDVKM. The germline V and J ends were trimmed by 7 bases and 1 base, with 22 bases remaining between them. CDR3 nucleotide sequence: TGTGCCAGCAATAGAGAGGGCGCAGGGGCCACGAACACTGAAGCTTTCTTT. Its protein product is CASNREGAGATNTEAFF.

This clonotype came up many times. The rearrangement joins TRBV7-2 to TRBJ2-7; the D gene is possibly TRBD2 (7 bases). CDR3 length equals 15 residues. The germline gives CDR1 SGHTA, CDR2 FQGNSA. V shed 5 bases and J shed 3 bases, with 17 bases lying between them. The CDR3 sequence: CASSPGGGGHYEQYF. The CDR3 DNA reads as TGTGCCAGCAGCCCCGGAGGGGGGGGGCACTACGAGCAGTACTTC. The complete variable domain, with remaining parts taken from reference TRBV7-2 and TRBJ2-7, reads GAGVSQSPSNKVTEKGKDVELRCDPISGHTALYWYRQSLGQGLEFLIYFQGNSAPDKSGLPSDRFSAERTGGSVSTLTIQRTQQEDSAVYLCASSPGGGGHYEQYFGPGTRLTVT.

The chain recombines TRBV20-1 with TRBJ1-5; TRBD1 might be the D (6 bases). The germline gives CDR1 DFQATT, CDR2 SNEGSKA (reference sequence). V was shortened by 5 bases and J by 7 bases, with 15 bases between the two germline ends. The CDR3 extends over 13 amino acids. The DNA of the CDR3 is TGCAGTGCTCTATCAGGGGAAGGGCAGCCCCAGCATTTT. Amino acids: CSALSGEGQPQHF.

The rearrangement joins TRBV11-2 to TRBJ2-5; TRBD1 matches 8 bases. The CDR3 contains 14 residues. Germline V gives CDR1 SGHAT, CDR2 FQNNGV. J gave up 4 bases and V 7 bases, and 8 bases lay outside the gene matches. The CDR3 sequence: CASTSWTGIETQYF. CDR3 coding DNA: TGTGCCAGCACCTCCTGGACAGGGATAGAGACCCAGTACTTC.

This clonotype was observed many times. CDR3 sequence (DNA): TGTGCCAGCAGGAAAGGCCAGGGTGATGAAGCTTTCTTT. Translated: CASRKGQGDEAFF. V and J are TRBV7-9 and TRBJ1-1, with a tentative D call TRBD1 (5 bases). V was clipped by 6 bases and J by 7 bases, with 15 bases between them. CDR3 length: 13 residues. Per the germline V gene, CDR1 is SEHNR and CDR2 is FQNEAQ (reference sequence).

This clonotype came up many times. This chain links TRBV6-2 or TRBV6-3 with TRBJ1-1, with unresolved D. CDR1 is MNHEY, CDR2 SVGEGT, per germline. The CDR3 covers 15 residues. V was shortened by 2 bases and J by 0 bases, with 10 bases between the two germline ends. The CDR3 loop reads CASSYGYLMNTEAFF. The DNA for the CDR3 is TGTGCCAGCAGTTACGGGTATTTAATGAACACTGAAGCTTTCTTT.

This clonotype has ten or more counts. The V and J genes are TRBV6-5 and TRBJ1-6, with 7 bases aligning to TRBD1. This CDR3 has 14 residues. In germline, CDR1 is MNHEY, CDR2 SVGAGI. Trimming cost V 4 bases and J 11 bases; bases outside gene matches: 8. The CDR3 loop reads CASSSRQGGAPLHF. The CDR3 DNA is TGTGCCAGCAGTTCCCGACAGGGAGGTGCACCCCTCCACTTT.

At least ten counts were recorded for this clonotype. The CDR3 DNA sequence: TGTGCCAGCAGTGATCCCCCGGGGGAGCACGACGAGCAGTACTTC. It codes for CASSDPPGEHDEQYF. The J gene is TRBJ2-7, the V gene TRBV2; perhaps TRBD2 as D (6 bases). The CDR3 loop spans 15 amino acids. Germline values: CDR1 SNHLY, CDR2 FYNNEI. V was cut by 3 bases and J by 5 bases, with 17 bases left in between.

This clonotype was seen repeatedly, ten times or more. CDR3 protein: CATARGDSGNTIYF. Here the CDR3 DNA reads TGTGCCACCGCGCGGGGAGACTCTGGAAACACCATATATTTT. The chain couples TRBV19 to TRBJ1-3; no reliable D call. CDR1 and CDR2 from the germline V gene are LNHDA and SQIVND (reference sequence). The CDR3 covers 14 residues. V was clipped by 10 bases and J by 0 bases, with 13 bases between them.

This clonotype was seen only a few times. J is TRBJ1-2 and V is TRBV2, with D maybe TRBD1 (6 bases). The germline V gene encodes CDR1 SNHLY and CDR2 FYNNEI. The CDR3 is 16 residues long. The germline V and J ends were trimmed by 4 bases and 1 base, with 16 bases remaining between them. The DNA of the CDR3 is TGTGCCAGCAGTGGGACAGACCTAAATTTTAACTATGGCTACACCTTC. Translating it yields CASSGTDLNFNYGYTF.

The gene calls are TRBV28 and TRBJ1-2, with D hard to call. Deletions cut 4 bases from V and 4 bases from J, with 25 bases between. The CDR3 sequence is 18 residues long. The germline V gene has CDR1 MDHEN and CDR2 SYDVKM. CDR3 amino acids: CASSSYTWGLSEAYGYTF. CDR3 DNA: TGTGCCAGCAGTTCTTACACCTGGGGTTTGTCGGAAGCCTATGGCTACACCTTC.

This clonotype was seen many times. V usage is TRBV28 and J usage is TRBJ2-5; D is unresolved. The ends were cut back, 4 bases at V and 7 bases at J, with 10 bases in the middle. CDR1 MDHEN and CDR2 SYDVKM come from the germline V gene. This CDR3 has 12 residues. DNA of the CDR3: TGTGCCAGCAGTTCGGCCCCGGCGACCCAGTACTTC. Translating it yields CASSSAPATQYF. The whole variable domain, remainder taken from reference TRBV28 and TRBJ2-5, is DVKVTQSSRYLVKRTGEKVFLECVQDMDHENMFWYRQDPGLGLRLIYFSYDVKMKEKGDIPEGYSVSREKKERFSLILESASTNQTSMYLCASSSAPATQYFGPGTRLLVL.

This clonotype was seen repeatedly, ten times or more. At one of its ends the junction is not consistent with the germline gene, which may arise from a read error. The V gene is TRBV7-9, the J gene TRBJ1-5, with D hard to call. Germline V lookup: CDR1 SEHNR, CDR2 FQNEAQ (reference sequence). This CDR3 is built from 14 residues. CDR3 in amino acids: CASSLAGSNQPQHF. CDR3 bases: TGTGCCAGCAGTTTAGCGGGCAGCAATCAGCCCCAGCATTTT.

This chain connects TRBV6-5 to TRBJ2-7; D not resolved. Germline CDR1 MNHEY, CDR2 SVGAGI. The CDR3 runs 14 residues. V dropped 2 bases and J dropped 3 bases, with 11 bases sitting between them. CDR3 sequence reads: CASSYIGQVYEQYF. CDR3 nucleotides: TGTGCCAGCAGTTACATTGGCCAGGTCTACGAGCAGTACTTC.